The present TCR beta chain was sequenced within a study of blood T cell repertoires in COVID-19. The wider study: Italy, Spain and the United States were the sources of the convalescent and acute COVID-19 samples. PBMCs, B-cell-depleted T cells, or T cells provided the cDNA or gDNA that made up the material.

Patients in Seattle were enrolled during active infection, then followed longitudinally. Profiled with immunoSEQ multiplex PCR; TCRdb holds only in-frame clones, not every one. Of over 90,000 clones in the sample, roughly 79% were seen once. This CDR3 is 19 amino acids long. Germline V gene sequence: CDR1 ENHRY, CDR2 SYGVKD. Trimming took 4 bases from V and 3 from J, leaving 28 bases between them. The clonotype originates from a man at least 80 years old with COVID-19, enrolled during active disease. Sequenced sample: peripheral blood. V gene TRBV10-3 combines with J gene TRBJ2-7, with D possibly being TRBD2 (5 bases). CDR3 in amino acids: CAISGRAPGRAGRSYEQYF. In DNA, the CDR3 is TGTGCCATCAGTGGCCGGGCCCCTGGGCGTGCGGGCCGGAGCTACGAGCAGTACTTC.